This T cell receptor (beta chain) is from a study of CD8 T cells in ankylosing spondylitis. Only a few counts were recorded for this clonotype. The CDR3 is 15 residues long. Per the germline V gene, CDR1 is SGHVS and CDR2 is FQNEAQ. V lost 0 bases and J 8 bases, leaving 15 bases between the germline ends. TCRdb redid the calling of the 5' RACE reads with MiXCR, one entry per CDR3 protein. The sample contains 190,000 or so distinct CDR3 sequences, roughly 12% of which appear only once. The chain is built from TRBV7-8 and TRBJ2-3; TRBD1 or TRBD2 may be the D gene (5 bases each). Material for sequencing was blood, either unsorted or a sorted T cell fraction (not recorded which). This receptor was taken from a male donor with ankylosing spondylitis or in good health (not recorded which). As DNA, the CDR3 is TGTGCCAGCAGCTTAGCGCTCTCAGGGAGCGGTACGCAGTATTTT. This sequence encodes CASSLALSGSGTQYF.